This T cell receptor (beta chain) was sequenced for a study of blood T cell repertoires in COVID-19. On the study more broadly: PBMCs, B-cell-depleted T cells, or T cells provided the cDNA or gDNA that made up the material.

Some clones are missing from TCRdb's copy, which holds only in-frame ones; the method was immunoSEQ multiplex PCR. The sample shows tens of thousands of clones, roughly 85% of them seen only once. Germline V CDR1 and CDR2: MNHEY, SVGAGI. The CDR3 runs 12 residues. V shed 10 bases and J shed 0 bases, with 10 bases lying between them. The V and J genes are TRBV6-5 and TRBJ2-7; D is uncertain. This clonotype originated in a young man with acute or convalescent COVID-19. The sequenced sample was peripheral blood. The CDR3 sequence: CATSGDSYEQYF. CDR3 in DNA: TGTGCCACCTCTGGAGACTCCTACGAGCAGTACTTC.